This T cell receptor beta chain is drawn from a study of CD8 T cells in ankylosing spondylitis. Each TCR beta library was made by quantitative 5'-RACE that incorporated molecular barcodes. MiXCR, applied by TCRdb to the 5' RACE reads, yields one record per CDR3 protein. The sample lists approximately 100,000 distinct CDR3 sequences; roughly 8.7% were seen once. Trimming took off 3 bases at V and 7 bases at J, with 19 bases between the two ends. This CDR3 has 16 residues. Germline CDR1 is SGHVS and CDR2 is FQNEAQ. The sample holds many counts of this clonotype. Its specificity is unknown. Whole-study results and caveats: The study identified a TCR beta motif of several highly homologous variants that appeared characteristic of ankylosing spondylitis blood. Reportedly, disease-linked clones are significantly enriched in ankylosing spondylitis patients' matched synovial fluid. Some of these motif variants have turned up before, in reports on reactive arthritis synovial fluid and blood.

This TCR was sampled from a male donor with ankylosing spondylitis or in good health (not recorded which). This sequence joins TRBV7-8 and TRBJ2-1; D may be TRBD1 or TRBD2 (5 bases each). Sequencing used blood, either unsorted or a sorted T cell fraction (not recorded which). For the CDR3, the DNA is TGTGCCAGCAGCTTCCGAAGGTCGGGGCTAGTTAATGAGCAGTTCTTC. Translation: CASSFRRSGLVNEQFF.